The 31 T cell receptor beta chains given below trace back to one sample, sequenced in a study of blood T cell repertoires in COVID-19. Clones were read by immunoSEQ multiplex PCR, and TCRdb kept only the in-frame ones, dropping some. This sample yields approximately 140,000 clones, of which 84% are seen a single time; more than 1.4% belongs to the top ten. Sequenced: peripheral blood. These receptors were collected from a man aged 55 to 69 with acute or convalescent COVID-19.

The table lists this clone with many counts. The rearrangement joins TRBV7-6 to TRBJ1-5, with 8 nucleotides matching TRBD1. The CDR3 has 15 amino acids. Germline V gene sequence: CDR1 SGHVS, CDR2 FNYEAQ. With V trimmed by 4 bases and J by 5 bases, 7 bases remained unmatched. The CDR3 protein is CASSSTDRADQPQHF. The CDR3 nucleotides are TGTGCCAGCAGCTCAACGGACAGGGCGGATCAGCCCCAGCATTTT.

V and J are TRBV4-1 and TRBJ1-2; D is unclear. CDR3 size: 17 residues. Trimming cost V 0 bases and J 0 bases, with 14 bases left between them. Germline V gives CDR1 MGHRA, CDR2 YSYEKL. The CDR3 here is CASSQDGGQRANYGYTF. The CDR3 DNA reads as TGCGCCAGCAGCCAAGATGGAGGTCAGCGAGCTAACTATGGCTACACCTTC.

This rearrangement joins TRBV12-5 to TRBJ1-6; 7 nucleotides match TRBD1. Germline V gene data show CDR1 as LGHNT and CDR2 as FRNRAP. V gave up 6 bases and J gave up 4 bases; unmatched junction bases: 9. The length of the CDR3 is 16 residues. The CDR3 loop reads CASGQDRWAYNSPLHF. CDR3 sequence (DNA): TGTGCTAGTGGCCAGGACAGGTGGGCTTATAATTCACCCCTCCACTTT.

The gene calls are TRBV27 and TRBJ1-6; the match to TRBD1 covers 8 bases. V gave up 8 bases and J gave up 7 bases; unmatched junction bases: 10. There are 15 residues in the CDR3. Germline V gene sequence: CDR1 MNHEY, CDR2 SMNVEV (reference sequence). CDR3 residues: CASHPGDRTNSPLHF. The CDR3 DNA reads as TGTGCCAGCCACCCGGGGGACAGGACCAATTCACCCCTCCACTTT.

The J gene is TRBJ2-2, the V gene TRBV7-7, with 10 bases that match TRBD2. CDR3 length: 16 residues. Germline V gene data show CDR1 as SSHAT and CDR2 as FNYEAQ (reference sequence). V was clipped by 5 bases and J by 1 base; unmatched bases: 4. The CDR3 here is CASSTGLAENTGELFF. Here the CDR3 DNA reads TGTGCCAGCAGCACCGGACTAGCGGAGAACACCGGGGAGCTGTTTTTT.

J is TRBJ2-1 and V is TRBV11-2; unclear D gene. V was clipped by 1 base and J by 5 bases, with 9 bases between them. CDR3 length: 14 residues. Germline CDR1 SGHAT, CDR2 FQNNGV. Here the CDR3 DNA reads TGTGCCAGCAGCTTAGCCGGAGCCAACAATGAGCAGTTCTTC. Its translation: CASSLAGANNEQFF.

The chain is built from TRBV10-3 and TRBJ2-7, with 7 bases matching TRBD2. Germline-derived CDR1 and CDR2 are ENHRY and SYGVKD. The CDR3 runs to 14 residues. Unmatched junction bases numbered 10, after V lost 11 bases and J lost 0 bases. The CDR3 DNA sequence: TGTGCCTCGAGAGCGGGGTCGAGCTCCTACGAGCAGTACTTC. Translating it yields CASRAGSSSYEQYF.

V usage is TRBV2 and J usage is TRBJ1-5; 7 positions match TRBD1. The CDR3 is 15 residues long. Trimming took 7 bases from V and 3 from J; bases not matched to a gene: 9. Per germline, CDR1 SNHLY and CDR2 FYNNEI. CDR3 sequence reads: CASKEGAGNNQPQHF. CDR3 nucleotides: TGTGCCAGCAAGGAGGGGGCCGGGAACAATCAGCCCCAGCATTTT. Drawing the rest from reference TRBV2 and TRBJ1-5, the complete variable domain is EPEVTQTPSHQVTQMGQEVILRCVPISNHLYFYWYRQILGQKVEFLVSFYNNEISEKSEIFDDQFSVERPDGSNFTLKIRSTKLEDSAMYFCASKEGAGNNQPQHFGDGTRLSIL.

The genes are TRBV5-1 and TRBJ2-3; weak D call: TRBD2 (5 bases). Trimming removed 2 bases from V and 2 bases from J, with 15 bases in between. Looked up from germline, CDR1 is SGHRS and CDR2 is YFSETQ. CDR3 length: 16 amino acids. The CDR3 sequence: CASSFSPSGNTDTQYF. The CDR3 DNA reads TGCGCCAGCAGCTTTTCCCCGAGCGGAAACACAGATACGCAGTATTTT.

V gene TRBV27 combines with J gene TRBJ2-5; unclear D gene. Per the germline V gene, CDR1 is MNHEY and CDR2 is SMNVEV (reference sequence). The V gene lost 3 bases and the J gene lost 8 bases, with 7 bases spanning the gap. CDR3 length: 11 amino acids. CDR3 sequence reads: CASSFKRTQYF. The CDR3 DNA reads as TGTGCCAGCAGTTTCAAGCGAACCCAGTACTTC.

The rearrangement joins TRBV25-1 to TRBJ2-2; TRBD1 might be the D (6 bases). The V and J ends lost 8 bases and 5 bases respectively, with 18 bases between them. This CDR3 region has 15 residues. Per the germline V gene, CDR1 is MGHDK and CDR2 is SYGVNS. CDR3 sequence: CASSSDSQRTGELFF. The CDR3 bases are TGTGCCAGCTCGTCGGACAGTCAAAGAACCGGGGAGCTGTTTTTT.

The gene calls are TRBV20-1 and TRBJ2-7, with TRBD1 matching over 8 bases. The CDR3 sequence is 14 residues long. The germline CDR1 and CDR2 sequences are DFQATT and SNEGSKA (reference sequence). J gave up 0 bases and V 3 bases, and 4 bases lay outside the gene matches. The CDR3 region is CSASPGQASYEQYF. DNA for the CDR3: TGCAGTGCTAGTCCGGGACAGGCCTCCTACGAGCAGTACTTC.

The V call is TRBV27, the J call TRBJ2-1; tentative D call: TRBD2 (6 bases). Trimming cost V 7 bases and J 0 bases, with 10 bases left between them. Germline CDR1 and CDR2: MNHEY and SMNVEV (reference sequence). This CDR3 spans 14 amino acids. CDR3 DNA sequence: TGTGCCAGCAACCCCGGGAGCTCCTACAATGAGCAGTTCTTC. This codes for CASNPGSSYNEQFF.

The chain recombines TRBV12-5 with TRBJ2-1; TRBD2 agrees at 10 bases. The CDR3 is 17 amino acids. In germline, CDR1 is LGHNT, CDR2 FRNRAP. Trimming took 1 base from V and 0 from J; bases not matched to a gene: 3. In DNA, the CDR3 is TGTGCTAGTGGTTTGGGACCTAGCGGGAGCTCCTACAATGAGCAGTTCTTC. This translates into CASGLGPSGSSYNEQFF.

This clone has ten or more counts. The rearrangement uses TRBV29-1 and TRBJ2-1, with 10 bases fitting TRBD1. J gave up 8 bases and V 4 bases, and 5 bases lay outside the gene matches. From germline, CDR1 is SQVTM and CDR2 ANQGSEA. The CDR3 is 13 residues long. CDR3 DNA: TGCAGCGTTGCGGGGACAGGGGCGGATGAGCAGTTCTTC. Translated: CSVAGTGADEQFF.

This clone has more than one count but fewer than ten. In nucleotides, the CDR3 is TGTGCCATCACCCCGGGACAGGGGTTGTCTGGAAACACCATATATTTT. It is translated as CAITPGQGLSGNTIYF. The chain has TRBV10-3 and TRBJ1-3; 10 bases are a match to TRBD1. CDR3 length: 16 residues. The germline gives CDR1 ENHRY, CDR2 SYGVKD. Losses at the gene ends were 7 bases for V and 1 base for J; bases not matched to a gene: 7.

The CDR3 nucleotides are TGTGCCAGCAGAGGGCAGGGGCGATACGAGCAGTACTTC. It codes for CASRGQGRYEQYF. The chain carries TRBV7-9 and TRBJ2-7, with D possibly TRBD1 on 6 matching bases. The CDR3 spans 13 residues. Germline V CDR1 and CDR2: SEHNR, FQNEAQ (reference sequence). V was shortened by 6 bases and J by 4 bases, with 13 bases between the two germline ends.

The chain couples TRBV6-6 to TRBJ2-5; TRBD2 matches 7 bases. This CDR3 is 14 amino acids long. The V and J ends lost 0 bases and 2 bases, in that order; junction bases with no gene match: 0. CDR1 is MNHNY and CDR2 is SVGAGI in the germline V gene (reference sequence). The CDR3 here is CASSYSGGQETQYF. CDR3 bases: TGTGCCAGCAGTTACTCGGGAGGGCAAGAGACCCAGTACTTC.

This clone was found a few times. The rearrangement links TRBV5-1 to TRBJ1-3; 7 bases match TRBD1. CDR3 size: 14 residues. Germline V gene sequence: CDR1 SGHRS, CDR2 YFSETQ. With 5 bases clipped from V and 3 bases from J, the junction kept 5 bases outside the gene matches. DNA of the CDR3: TGCGCCAGCAGGAAGACAGGGAGTGGAAACACCATATATTTT. As protein: CASRKTGSGNTIYF.

This sequence joins TRBV21-1 and TRBJ2-1; TRBD2 reflects the table's D call only, with no check against the DNA. TRBV21-1 is tagged as a pseudogene. The CDR3 is 15 amino acids. The DNA of the CDR3 is TGTGCCAGCATCGCCAATCTCGAGGGCAACAATGAGCAGTTCTTC. Translated, it gives CASIANLEGNNEQFF.

This clone was picked up one time. The chain links TRBV19 to TRBJ1-2, with TRBD1 matching 7 bases. This CDR3 comprises 15 residues. Trimming cost V 5 bases and J 2 bases; bases outside gene matches: 8. Germline lookup yields CDR1 LNHDA and CDR2 SQIVND (reference sequence). The CDR3 loop reads CASSPHRGQNYGYTF. In DNA, the CDR3 is TGTGCCAGTAGTCCGCACAGGGGACAAAACTATGGCTACACCTTC.

This clone was counted a few times. The rearrangement links TRBV2 to TRBJ1-2; D is unclear. CDR1 is SNHLY and CDR2 is FYNNEI in the germline V gene. CDR3 length: 14 amino acids. V was trimmed by 4 bases and J by 7 bases, leaving 16 bases between them. The CDR3 loop is CASSVYRGGSGYTF. CDR3 coding DNA: TGTGCCAGCAGTGTCTACCGGGGTGGCAGTGGCTACACCTTC.

The chain recombines TRBV4-1 with TRBJ1-4, with D unresolved. V gave up 4 bases and J gave up 8 bases, with 14 bases separating them. Germline V gene lookup returns CDR1 MGHRA and CDR2 YSYEKL. This CDR3 contains 14 residues. The CDR3 reads CASSRLRPGEKLFF. CDR3 sequence (DNA): TGCGCCAGCAGCCGGCTGCGTCCGGGAGAAAAACTGTTTTTT.

V and J are TRBV11-2 and TRBJ2-7; TRBD1 is a possible D gene (5 bases). The CDR3 is 15 residues long. Germline CDR1 SGHAT, CDR2 FQNNGV. V was clipped by 2 bases and J by 0 bases, with 11 bases between them. The chain's CDR3 is CASSLRGPGSYEQYF. In DNA form, the CDR3 reads TGTGCCAGCAGCTTAAGGGGCCCAGGCTCCTACGAGCAGTACTTC. The whole variable domain, remainder taken from reference TRBV11-2 and TRBJ2-7, is EAGVAQSPRYKIIEKRQSVAFWCNPISGHATLYWYQQILGQGPKLLIQFQNNGVVDDSQLPKDRFSAERLKGVDSTLKIQPAKLEDSAVYLCASSLRGPGSYEQYFGPGTRLTVT.

The chain has TRBV3-1 (or the pseudogene TRBV3-2) and TRBJ1-5, with D hard to call. Trimming stripped 4 bases from V and 5 bases from J, with 6 bases between. Per the germline V gene, CDR1 is LGHDT and CDR2 is YNNKEL (reference sequence). There are 12 residues in the CDR3. CDR3 loop: CASSRADQPQHF. CDR3 sequence (DNA): TGTGCCAGCAGCCGAGCGGATCAGCCCCAGCATTTT.

The chain combines TRBV4-1 with TRBJ2-7; tentatively, D is TRBD1 (6 bases). This CDR3 region has 16 residues. Germline V gene lookup returns CDR1 MGHRA and CDR2 YSYEKL. The germline V and J ends were trimmed by 3 bases and 0 bases, with 15 bases remaining between them. The CDR3 nucleotides are TGCGCCAGCAGCCAGGAAATCCAGGGGCCCTCCTACGAGCAGTACTTC. This sequence encodes CASSQEIQGPSYEQYF.

The chain carries TRBV5-1 and TRBJ2-1; TRBD2 matches at 7 bases. With 7 bases clipped from V and 5 bases from J, the junction kept 15 bases outside the gene matches. The length of the CDR3 is 16 residues. Germline V gene data show CDR1 as SGHRS and CDR2 as YFSETQ. The CDR3, as DNA: TGCGCCAGCCATTGGGGCGGGAGAAAGGAAAACAATGAGCAGTTCTTC. It yields the protein CASHWGGRKENNEQFF.

The rearrangement links TRBV24-1 to TRBJ2-1; 11 positions agree with TRBD2. This CDR3 spans 16 amino acids. Germline CDR1 is KGHDR and CDR2 is SFDVKD. The junction had 5 bases not matched to a gene; V was cut back by 4 bases and J by 4 bases. The CDR3 DNA sequence: TGTGCCACCAGTGACGTAGCGGGGGGGGCGTACAATGAGCAGTTCTTC. Translation: CATSDVAGGAYNEQFF.

This rearrangement joins TRBV5-1 to TRBJ2-1; D is perhaps TRBD2 (6 bases). Trimming left V 0 bases short and J 8 bases short, with 15 bases between. The CDR3 length is 15 residues. CDR1 SGHRS and CDR2 YFSETQ come from the germline V gene. This CDR3 is CASSLAPLATDEQFF. Written as DNA, the CDR3 is TGCGCCAGCAGCTTGGCCCCACTAGCTACCGATGAGCAGTTCTTC.

V gene TRBV28 combines with J gene TRBJ2-7; the D gene is possibly TRBD1 (6 bases). V gave up 4 bases and J gave up 6 bases, with 16 bases separating them. The CDR3 consists of 14 residues. CDR1 and CDR2 from the germline V gene are MDHEN and SYDVKM. The CDR3 region has the DNA TGTGCCAGCAGTTCTCACGGCGTAGGGGGCGAGCAGTACTTC. Amino acid sequence: CASSSHGVGGEQYF.

This clone was seen a handful of times. The chain uses TRBV12-3 or TRBV12-4 and TRBJ2-3; tentative D call: TRBD2 (6 bases). V was pared by 6 bases and J by 7 bases, with 8 bases between. This CDR3 is built from 11 residues. Here the CDR3 DNA reads TGTGCCAGCAGGGAGGGATATACGCAGTATTTT. It codes for CASREGYTQYF.